Following are 20 T cell receptor beta chains from one sample sequenced in a study of OX40 agonist ivuxolimab in advanced cancers. The assay was immunoSEQ multiplex PCR, and TCRdb's table has in-frame clones only and misses some. The data show about 68,000 clones, roughly 83% seen once. The sequences come from CD4+ or CD8+ T cells sorted from blood, collected in a trial of the OX40 agonist ivuxolimab. These receptors originate from an adult with an advanced solid tumor such as melanoma, head and neck, liver or kidney cancer.

This chain connects TRBV11-2 to TRBJ1-4; D remains unclear. CDR3 size: 17 residues. Germline values: CDR1 SGHAT, CDR2 FQNNGV. V lost 3 bases and J lost 2, with 16 bases in between. Here the CDR3 DNA reads TGTGCCAGCAGCTTTGGGGTCTCATACTGGACTAATGAAAAACTGTTTTTT. Its protein product is CASSFGVSYWTNEKLFF.

V usage is TRBV6-5 and J usage is TRBJ2-1; D not certain. The V end lost 6 bases, the J end lost 13 bases, and 13 bases lay between the germline ends. Germline-derived CDR1 and CDR2 are MNHEY and SVGAGI. The CDR3 consists of 11 residues. CDR3 sequence (DNA): TGTGCCAGCAGGGATCAGTTGTTACAGTTCTTC. Translation gives CASRDQLLQFF.

The chain employs TRBV2 and TRBJ1-5; D gene unclear. Germline V gene lookup returns CDR1 SNHLY and CDR2 FYNNEI. With 2 bases removed from V and 0 bases from J, the gap between germline ends came to 11 bases. The CDR3 covers 16 residues. The CDR3 is CASSESVRNSNQPQHF. DNA for the CDR3: TGTGCCAGCAGTGAATCGGTCAGGAATAGCAATCAGCCCCAGCATTTT.

This clone was counted only a few times. This CDR3 is CASSLAGGGGYNEQFF. Here the CDR3 DNA reads TGCGCCAGCAGCTTGGCGGGCGGCGGGGGTTACAATGAGCAGTTCTTC. The J gene is TRBJ2-1, the V gene TRBV5-1; 7 bases match TRBD2. J lost 4 bases, V lost 0 bases, and 7 bases had no gene match. CDR1 and CDR2 from the germline V gene are SGHRS and YFSETQ. This CDR3 comprises 16 residues.

The chain links TRBV5-1 to TRBJ1-1; the D gene is possibly TRBD1 (6 bases). The CDR3 has 13 amino acids. The V and J ends lost 2 bases and 7 bases respectively, with 12 bases between them. The germline V gene has CDR1 SGHRS and CDR2 YFSETQ. The CDR3 sequence: CASSFLGANEAFF. The CDR3 nucleotides are TGCGCCAGCAGCTTTTTGGGGGCAAATGAAGCTTTCTTT.

The chain uses TRBV6-6 and TRBJ2-1; 8 nucleotides align to TRBD2. CDR1 is MNHNY and CDR2 is SVGAGI in the germline V gene (reference sequence). This CDR3 region has 15 residues. V lost 2 bases to trimming and J lost 7 bases; unmatched junction nucleotides: 7. CDR3 bases: TGTGCCAGCAGTTACGCGGGACTAGAGAGAAATGAGCAGTTCTTC. Protein product: CASSYAGLERNEQFF.

The chain uses TRBV5-1 and TRBJ1-6, with D possibly being TRBD1 (5 bases). Germline lookup yields CDR1 SGHRS and CDR2 YFSETQ. Trimming left V 4 bases short and J 14 bases short, with 22 bases between. The CDR3 is 15 amino acids. CDR3 sequence: CASSPSVQGGRALHF. Written as DNA, the CDR3 is TGCGCCAGCAGCCCTTCGGTTCAGGGAGGAAGAGCCCTCCACTTT.

The J gene is TRBJ1-2, the V gene TRBV15; D is unresolved. This CDR3 comprises 14 residues. V lost 1 base and J lost 2, with 8 bases in between. Germline values: CDR1 LNHNV, CDR2 YYDKDF (reference sequence). The CDR3: CATSRVVENYGYTF. CDR3 DNA sequence: TGTGCCACCAGCAGAGTCGTAGAAAACTATGGCTACACCTTC. Combining the CDR3 with reference TRBV15 and TRBJ1-2 gives the whole variable domain DAMVIQNPRYQVTQFGKPVTLSCSQTLNHNVMYWYQQKSSQAPKLLFHYYDKDFNNEADTPDNFQSRRPNTSFCFLDIRSPGLGDTAMYLCATSRVVENYGYTFGSGTRLTVV.

This clone was picked up one time. V and J are TRBV19 and TRBJ2-7; D is perhaps TRBD2 (5 bases). The germline V gene encodes CDR1 LNHDA and CDR2 SQIVND (reference sequence). CDR3 length equals 13 residues. V gave up 0 bases and J gave up 6 bases, with 9 bases separating them. CDR3: CASSIEGLGEQYF. CDR3 in DNA: TGTGCCAGTAGTATAGAAGGACTCGGCGAGCAGTACTTC.

The chain combines TRBV6-5 with TRBJ1-3, with D perhaps matching TRBD1 (5 bases). Germline loops: CDR1 MNHEY, CDR2 SVGAGI. The CDR3 extends over 14 amino acids. V lost 5 bases, J lost 4 bases, and 12 bases lay in between. The CDR3 bases are TGTGCCAGCAGTGACGGGGCAGGCGGAAACACCATATATTTT. Amino acid sequence: CASSDGAGGNTIYF.

In this sample, this clone turned up once. The chain has TRBV5-1 and TRBJ2-5; D is undetermined. The CDR3 runs to 15 residues. Germline V gene data show CDR1 as SGHRS and CDR2 as YFSETQ. V was pared by 0 bases and J by 5 bases, with 14 bases between. CDR3 sequence reads: CASSLDPQRWETQYF. The DNA for the CDR3 is TGCGCCAGCAGCTTGGATCCCCAAAGGTGGGAGACCCAGTACTTC.

The rearrangement joins TRBV4-1 to TRBJ2-3; the match to TRBD2 covers 8 bases. Per germline, CDR1 MGHRA and CDR2 YSYEKL. This CDR3 has 17 amino acids. Germline trimming cut 1 base from V and 1 base from J; bases unmatched to any gene: 7. The CDR3 loop reads CASSQGPSGSGTDTQYF. The CDR3 bases are TGCGCCAGCAGCCAAGGCCCTAGCGGGTCTGGCACAGATACGCAGTATTTT.

This clone was found once. CDR3 bases: TGTGCCAGCAGCTTTTTGGTGGGGGGAGTAGAGACCCAGTACTTC. This encodes CASSFLVGGVETQYF. The chain combines TRBV11-2 with TRBJ2-5; weak D call: TRBD2 (6 bases). V was clipped by 3 bases and J by 4 bases, with 15 bases between them. The CDR3 extends over 15 amino acids. Germline V gene lookup returns CDR1 SGHAT and CDR2 FQNNGV.

The chain carries TRBV20-1 and TRBJ2-5; D is ambiguous. The CDR3 consists of 11 residues. The V gene's germline CDR1 is DFQATT and CDR2 SNEGSKA (reference sequence). Deletions cut 0 bases from V and 10 bases from J, with 9 bases between. The CDR3 reads CSARDGPVQYF. CDR3 in DNA: TGCAGTGCTAGAGATGGGCCAGTCCAGTACTTC.

V is TRBV9 and J is TRBJ1-3; the D is unclear. The V gene's germline CDR1 is SGDLS and CDR2 YYNGEE. V gave up 4 bases and J gave up 4 bases, with 9 bases separating them. The CDR3 has 13 amino acids. The CDR3 is CASSTTDGNTIYF. The CDR3 nucleotides read TGTGCCAGCAGCACGACGGACGGAAACACCATATATTTT.

J is TRBJ1-6 and V is TRBV7-8, with 7 bases identical to TRBD1. V lost 1 base, J lost 0 bases, and 6 bases stayed unmatched. The CDR3 is 18 residues long. Germline values: CDR1 SGHVS, CDR2 FQNEAQ. The CDR3 DNA sequence: TGTGCCAGCAGCTTAGTCGGACAGGAGAGCTCCTATAATTCACCCCTCCACTTT. This codes for CASSLVGQESSYNSPLHF.

This chain joins TRBV19 and TRBJ2-5, with 10 nucleotides matching TRBD2. After removal of 3 bases from V and 5 bases from J, the junction contained 9 bases not matched to a gene. The germline gives CDR1 LNHDA, CDR2 SQIVND (reference sequence). The CDR3 runs 16 residues. The CDR3 bases are TGTGCCAGTAGTATCTCAGCGGGGGGGATCGGGGAGACCCAGTACTTC. Translated, it gives CASSISAGGIGETQYF.

J is TRBJ1-6 and V is TRBV19; 11 bases map to TRBD1. V gave up 4 bases and J gave up 5 bases; unmatched junction bases: 4. Germline CDR1 LNHDA, CDR2 SQIVND (reference sequence). The CDR3 consists of 16 residues. The CDR3 sequence is CASSTGTGGNNSPLHF. The CDR3 DNA reads TGTGCCAGTAGTACCGGGACAGGGGGAAATAATTCACCCCTCCACTTT.

The chain carries TRBV5-1 and TRBJ1-3; 8 bases are a match to TRBD1. Germline trimming cut 2 bases from V and 1 base from J; bases unmatched to any gene: 5. The germline gives CDR1 SGHRS, CDR2 YFSETQ. The CDR3 is 16 amino acids. CDR3 sequence reads: CASSFGQGASGNTIYF. In DNA, the CDR3 is TGCGCCAGCAGCTTTGGCCAGGGGGCTTCTGGAAACACCATATATTTT.

This clone was found a few times. The chain has TRBV18 and TRBJ1-5, with 7 bases lining up with TRBD1. The CDR3 extends over 15 amino acids. V gave up 5 bases and J gave up 1 base; unmatched junction bases: 5. Germline V gene lookup returns CDR1 KGHSH and CDR2 LQKENI. In DNA form, the CDR3 reads TGTGCCAGCTCATTGGGACAGTTAAGCAATCAGCCCCAGCATTTT. Translation gives CASSLGQLSNQPQHF.